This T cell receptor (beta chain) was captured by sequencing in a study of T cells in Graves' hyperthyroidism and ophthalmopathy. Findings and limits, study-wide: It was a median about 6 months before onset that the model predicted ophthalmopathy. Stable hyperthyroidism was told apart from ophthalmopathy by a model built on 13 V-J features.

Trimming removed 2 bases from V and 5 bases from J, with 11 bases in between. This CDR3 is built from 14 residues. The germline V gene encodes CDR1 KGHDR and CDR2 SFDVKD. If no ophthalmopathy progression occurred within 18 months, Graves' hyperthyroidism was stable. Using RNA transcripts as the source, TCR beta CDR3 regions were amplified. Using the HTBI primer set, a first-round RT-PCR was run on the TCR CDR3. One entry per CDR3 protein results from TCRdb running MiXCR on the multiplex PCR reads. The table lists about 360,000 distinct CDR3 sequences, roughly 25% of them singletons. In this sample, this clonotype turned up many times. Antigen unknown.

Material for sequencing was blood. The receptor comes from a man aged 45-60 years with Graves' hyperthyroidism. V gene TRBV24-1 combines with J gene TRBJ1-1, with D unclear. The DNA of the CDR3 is TGTGCCACCAGTGATTCGTACAAGGAAACTGAAGCTTTCTTT. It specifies CATSDSYKETEAFF.